The next 18 T cell receptor beta chains were all read from a single sample in a study of CD8 T cells in ankylosing spondylitis. TCRdb itself ran the 5' RACE reads through MiXCR, one entry per CDR3 protein. The sample holds about 360,000 distinct CDR3 sequences, 20% to 25% seen once. Material: blood, either unsorted or a sorted T cell fraction (not recorded which). The receptors come from a male donor with ankylosing spondylitis or in good health (not recorded which).

V and J are TRBV28 and TRBJ2-3; D is uncertain. In germline, CDR1 is MDHEN, CDR2 SYDVKM. The CDR3 consists of 16 residues. V was pared by 3 bases and J by 0 bases, with 13 bases between. The CDR3 spells CASSFPEKSSTDTQYF. In DNA form, the CDR3 reads TGTGCCAGCAGTTTCCCCGAAAAATCTAGCACAGATACGCAGTATTTT.

With regard to this clonotype: The junction and the germline gene differ at one end; a read error may be behind it. The V and J genes are TRBV2 and TRBJ2-1; D not resolved. CDR3 size: 11 residues. Germline CDR1 reads SNHLY; CDR2 reads FYNNEI. The CDR3 reads CTSSPLNEQFF. The CDR3 bases are TGTACCAGCAGTCCGCTCAATGAGCAGTTCTTC.

This chain joins TRBV20-1 and TRBJ1-4, with 7 positions matching TRBD1. CDR1 and CDR2 (germline): DFQATT, SNEGSKA (reference sequence). The CDR3 sequence is 13 residues long. The V and J ends lost 3 bases and 8 bases, in that order; junction bases with no gene match: 6. This CDR3 is CSARPQGGEKLFF. In DNA, the CDR3 is TGCAGTGCTAGGCCCCAGGGGGGGGAAAAACTGTTTTTT.

The genes are TRBV7-9 and TRBJ1-1; TRBD1 aligns across 8 bases. The V and J ends lost 5 bases and 1 base, in that order; junction bases with no gene match: 6. This CDR3 comprises 15 residues. CDR1 and CDR2 (germline): SEHNR, FQNEAQ (reference sequence). CDR3 DNA: TGTGCCAGCAGCGCCCGTACAGGGGGGAACACTGAAGCTTTCTTT. The encoded protein is CASSARTGGNTEAFF.

This clonotype was observed at least ten times. This rearrangement joins TRBV12-3 or TRBV12-4 to TRBJ2-7, with 9 bases aligning to TRBD2. Germline trimming cut 3 bases from V and 3 bases from J; bases unmatched to any gene: 6. This CDR3 spans 15 amino acids. The CDR3 spells CASSFGLALSYEQYF. CDR3 nucleotide sequence: TGTGCCAGCAGTTTCGGACTAGCGCTAAGCTACGAGCAGTACTTC.

The chain combines TRBV7-9 with TRBJ1-2, with D uncertain. Germline assignment: CDR1 SEHNR and CDR2 FQNEAQ (reference sequence). V lost 0 bases to trimming and J lost 0 bases, with 11 bases between them. This CDR3 is 16 amino acids long. CDR3 DNA: TGTGCCAGCAGCTTAGCGGACTGGGAAGCTAACTATGGCTACACCTTC. Its protein is CASSLADWEANYGYTF.

This clonotype was seen ten or more times. This chain links TRBV4-2 with TRBJ1-6, with TRBD1 matching over 7 bases. V trimming: 1 base; J trimming: 5 bases; junction bases outside the gene matches: 2. This CDR3 spans 15 amino acids. The germline gives CDR1 LGHNA, CDR2 YNFKEQ. The CDR3, as DNA: TGTGCCAGCAGCCAAGCTACAGGGGATAATTCACCCCTCCACTTT. Amino acid sequence: CASSQATGDNSPLHF.

This clonotype was counted between two and nine times. The chain links TRBV25-1 to TRBJ2-2; TRBD1 matches at 11 bases. The CDR3 length is 20 residues. The V segment lost 8 bases and the J segment 5 bases; nucleotides outside the gene matches: 22. The germline V gene encodes CDR1 MGHDK and CDR2 SYGVNS. Written as DNA, the CDR3 is TGTGCCAGCCCTTCCGGAAGGACAGGGGGCTATTGGGGGAGAACCGGGGAGCTGTTTTTT. This sequence encodes CASPSGRTGGYWGRTGELFF.

The V and J genes are TRBV28 and TRBJ2-3, with D unclear. The CDR3 has 15 residues. Germline CDR1 is MDHEN and CDR2 is SYDVKM. Trimming removed 9 bases from V and 1 base from J, with 17 bases in between. The CDR3 DNA follows: TGTGCCAGTTCCCGCCCTTCTTCTGGCACAGATACGCAGTATTTT. The encoded protein is CASSRPSSGTDTQYF.

The chain recombines TRBV13 with TRBJ1-4; D not resolved. The V gene lost 4 bases and the J gene lost 0 bases, with 6 bases spanning the gap. This CDR3 is 14 amino acids long. Germline CDR1 is PRHDT and CDR2 is FYEKMQ (reference sequence). The CDR3 region is CASSSAATNEKLFF. The CDR3 DNA reads TGTGCCAGCAGCTCGGCTGCAACTAATGAAAAACTGTTTTTT.

This clonotype was counted only a few times. The rearrangement joins TRBV6-1 to TRBJ2-7, with D perhaps assigned TRBD1 or TRBD2 (6 bases each). CDR3 length equals 15 residues. CDR1 MNHNS and CDR2 SASEGT come from the germline V gene. V was shortened by 7 bases and J by 0 bases, with 16 bases between the two germline ends. The CDR3 nucleotides are TGTGCCAGCACCCCAACGGGGGCCTTCTCCTACGAGCAGTACTTC. The encoded protein is CASTPTGAFSYEQYF.

In this sample, this clonotype turned up a few times. The rearrangement links TRBV29-1 to TRBJ2-1; TRBD2 might be the D (5 bases). Between the trimmed V and J ends, which lost 0 bases and 8 bases, there was a span of 17 bases. The germline V gene has CDR1 SQVTM and CDR2 ANQGSEA. The CDR3 loop spans 15 amino acids. This chain's CDR3 is CSVEEEGSPRDEQFF. In nucleotides, the CDR3 is TGCAGCGTTGAAGAAGAGGGATCGCCTAGGGATGAGCAGTTCTTC.

The CDR3, as DNA: TGCAGTGCTAGAGATCTGGGGGCGACAAGCAATCAGCCCCAGCATTTT. Protein: CSARDLGATSNQPQHF. The rearrangement joins TRBV20-1 to TRBJ1-5; tentative D call: TRBD1 (6 bases). CDR1 and CDR2 from the germline V gene are DFQATT and SNEGSKA (reference sequence). Trimming shortened V by 0 bases and J by 1 base, and 13 bases separated the two germline ends. This CDR3 comprises 16 residues.

The chain couples TRBV9 to TRBJ2-1; a weak D match, TRBD2 (5 bases). The CDR3 runs 15 residues. CDR1 SGDLS and CDR2 YYNGEE come from the germline V gene. V was clipped by 1 base and J by 1 base, with 9 bases between them. The CDR3 bases are TGTGCCAGCAGCGTATCAGCGGTTTCCTACAATGAGCAGTTCTTC. This encodes CASSVSAVSYNEQFF.

In this sample, this clonotype turned up a few times. This chain joins TRBV11-1 and TRBJ2-6, with D unclear. The CDR3 spans 19 residues. CDR1 and CDR2 (germline): SGHAT, FQDESV (reference sequence). Deletions cut 4 bases from V and 1 base from J, with 20 bases between. The DNA of the CDR3 is TGTGCCAGCAGCTCCACTACACGAGCAAGACCTTCTGGGGCCAACGTCCTGACTTTC. It codes for CASSSTTRARPSGANVLTF. Complete variable domain (other parts from reference TRBV11-1 and TRBJ2-6): EAEVAQSPRYKITEKSQAVAFWCDPISGHATLYWYRQILGQGPELLVQFQDESVVDDSQLPKDRFSAERLKGVDSTLKIQPAELGDSAMYLCASSSTTRARPSGANVLTFGAGSRLTVL.

The CDR3 protein is CASSPYALYGYTF. CDR3 sequence (DNA): TGTGCCAGCAGCCCCTACGCCCTCTATGGCTACACCTTC. The rearrangement joins TRBV12-3 or TRBV12-4 to TRBJ1-2; D not certain. Trimming took 6 bases from V and 4 from J, leaving 12 bases between them. This CDR3 comprises 13 residues.

This clonotype was seen a few times. The V call is TRBV20-1, the J call TRBJ2-1; D perhaps matches TRBD1 (5 bases). The CDR3 covers 14 residues. V gave up 8 bases and J gave up 0 bases, with 14 bases separating them. Germline lookup yields CDR1 DFQATT and CDR2 SNEGSKA (reference sequence). The DNA for the CDR3 is TGCAGTACCAGGGATATCCTCTCCTACAATGAGCAGTTCTTC. Amino acid sequence: CSTRDILSYNEQFF.

This clonotype came up a few times. This sequence joins TRBV7-9 and TRBJ2-7; 9 bases match TRBD1. Trimming cost V 3 bases and J 2 bases; bases outside gene matches: 8. Germline-derived CDR1 and CDR2 are SEHNR and FQNEAQ (reference sequence). The CDR3 totals 16 residues. The CDR3 sequence is CASSFSGTGSPYEQYF. In DNA, the CDR3 is TGTGCCAGCAGCTTCTCCGGGACAGGGTCTCCCTACGAGCAGTACTTC.